What follows are 15 T cell receptor beta chains derived from one specimen sequenced in a study of T-cell memory formation after mild COVID-19. A single record per CDR3 protein comes from TCRdb applying MiXCR to the 5' RACE reads. The sample has 540,000 or so distinct CDR3 sequences, around 20% seen once. The sample comprised PBMCs or a T cell subset sorted from them (not recorded which). These receptor sequences come from an adult woman who had mild COVID-19 (a few samples of this study predate the infection). Cell type and time point are not known.

The chain has TRBV6-5 and TRBJ1-1, with D possibly being TRBD1 (6 bases). Trimming took 5 bases from V and 4 from J, leaving 11 bases between them. The CDR3 consists of 13 residues. Germline V gene lookup returns CDR1 MNHEY and CDR2 SVGAGI. The CDR3 coding sequence is TGTGCCAGCAGTGGCGGGGGGCTCACTGAAGCTTTCTTT. It codes for CASSGGGLTEAFF.

This clonotype turned up a few times. V usage is TRBV12-3 or TRBV12-4 and J usage is TRBJ2-6; no firm D call. V lost 5 bases and J 0 bases, leaving 8 bases between the germline ends. The CDR3 is 15 residues long. This chain's CDR3 is CASSPYFSGANVLTF. In DNA, the CDR3 is TGTGCCAGCAGTCCGTATTTCTCTGGGGCCAACGTCCTGACTTTC.

This clonotype was detected only a few times. The chain employs TRBV12-3 or TRBV12-4 and TRBJ2-1, with 8 nucleotides matching TRBD2. The CDR3 covers 15 residues. The V and J ends lost 6 bases and 4 bases, in that order; junction bases with no gene match: 8. The CDR3 protein is CASSSDGGGYNEQFF. The DNA of the CDR3 is TGTGCCAGCAGCTCCGACGGCGGGGGGTACAATGAGCAGTTCTTC.

This clonotype showed up just a few times. The genes are TRBV29-1 and TRBJ2-1; D not resolved. Germline V gene sequence: CDR1 SQVTM, CDR2 ANQGSEA. CDR3 length: 13 amino acids. The ends were cut back, 1 base at V and 4 bases at J, with 8 bases in the middle. CDR3 bases: TGCAGCGTTGAAGGCAGGTCATACAATGAGCAGTTCTTC. Residues: CSVEGRSYNEQFF.

A few counts support this clonotype. The chain carries TRBV12-5 and TRBJ2-1; maybe TRBD2 (6 bases). V was clipped by 1 base and J by 7 bases, with 17 bases between them. Looked up from germline, CDR1 is LGHNT and CDR2 is FRNRAP. The CDR3 runs 16 residues. CDR3 DNA: TGTGCTAGTGGTTTGGGGTTCCAGGGAGGTGGTAATGAGCAGTTCTTC. Translated: CASGLGFQGGGNEQFF.

The rearrangement uses TRBV20-1 and TRBJ2-3; 12 bases agree with TRBD2. The CDR3 runs to 15 residues. The germline gives CDR1 DFQATT, CDR2 SNEGSKA (reference sequence). Losses at the gene ends were 5 bases for V and 2 bases for J; bases not matched to a gene: 5. The CDR3: CSASSGGDTTDTQYF. The CDR3 DNA follows: TGCAGTGCTTCTAGCGGGGGGGACACCACAGATACGCAGTATTTT.

This clonotype has more than one count but fewer than ten. This CDR3 is missing its conserved last phenylalanine or tryptophan, likely due to a read error. The DNA is omitted, as the CDR3 cannot be located on it reliably, and the CDR3 follows TCRdb's listing. The rearrangement uses TRBV2 and TRBJ2-1; the table calls TRBD1, which could not be checked here. From its first to its last residue, the CDR3 has 10 amino acids. The germline CDR1 and CDR2 sequences are SNHLY and FYNNEI. The CDR3 sequence: CASSEGGWEG.

The V call is TRBV7-9, the J call TRBJ2-2; D unresolved. Trimming took off 4 bases at V and 4 bases at J, with 10 bases between the two ends. The CDR3 spans 14 residues. The germline CDR1 and CDR2 sequences are SEHNR and FQNEAQ (reference sequence). The CDR3 bases are TGTGCCAGCAGCTCTAGGGATCTCACCGGGGAGCTGTTTTTT. Protein sequence: CASSSRDLTGELFF. The entire variable domain, with the rest obtained from reference TRBV7-9 and TRBJ2-2, is as follows: DTGVSQNPRHKITKRGQNVTFRCDPISEHNRLYWYRQTLGQGPEFLTYFQNEAQLEKSRLLSDRFSAERPKGSFSTLEIQRTEQGDSAMYLCASSSRDLTGELFFGEGSRLTVL.

The rearrangement links TRBV5-4 to TRBJ1-3; D not resolved. Trimming left V 4 bases short and J 0 bases short, with 8 bases between. The germline CDR1 and CDR2 sequences are SGHNT and YYREEE (reference sequence). The CDR3 is 14 amino acids. In nucleotides, the CDR3 is TGTGCCAGCAGCGGAGGGAGCTCTGGAAACACCATATATTTT. Translating it yields CASSGGSSGNTIYF.

The J gene is TRBJ2-2, the V gene TRBV30; D unclear. CDR3 length: 13 residues. The V and J ends lost 0 bases and 2 bases respectively, with 4 bases between them. Per the germline V gene, CDR1 is GTSNPN and CDR2 is SVGIG (reference sequence). CDR3 sequence (DNA): TGTGCCTGGAGTGTCGGAAACACCGGGGAGCTGTTTTTT. Translated, it gives CAWSVGNTGELFF.

The rearrangement links TRBV24-1 to TRBJ1-2; tentatively, D is TRBD1 (5 bases). Germline lookup yields CDR1 KGHDR and CDR2 SFDVKD. V dropped 2 bases and J dropped 1 base, with 16 bases sitting between them. The CDR3 runs to 17 residues. The CDR3 nucleotides read TGTGCCACCAGTGATTCAGGAATACAGGCGGTTAACTATGGCTACACCTTC. It translates to CATSDSGIQAVNYGYTF.

V gene TRBV7-8 combines with J gene TRBJ1-1; D not certain. Deletions cut 5 bases from V and 6 bases from J, with 13 bases between. CDR3 size: 13 residues. Germline-derived CDR1 and CDR2 are SGHVS and FQNEAQ. The CDR3 DNA reads TGTGCCAGCAGCAGCTCACGTACCTCTGAAGCTTTCTTT. Translation gives CASSSSRTSEAFF.

This clonotype has at least ten counts. The chain uses TRBV5-1 and TRBJ1-5, with TRBD1 matching 7 bases. The CDR3 runs to 17 residues. V was clipped by 0 bases and J by 2 bases; unmatched bases: 8. Germline lookup yields CDR1 SGHRS and CDR2 YFSETQ. The CDR3 region has the DNA TGCGCCAGCAGCTTGGGAGAGGGGGCCTCCGGCAATCAGCCCCAGCATTTT. It specifies CASSLGEGASGNQPQHF.

V gene TRBV12-3 or TRBV12-4 combines with J gene TRBJ1-6, with unresolved D. V was trimmed by 6 bases and J by 7 bases, leaving 16 bases between them. This CDR3 has 15 residues. The CDR3 DNA follows: TGTGCCAGCAGCCCCTGGGCTGGTCCGAATTCACCCCTCCACTTT. It encodes CASSPWAGPNSPLHF.

This sequence joins TRBV18 and TRBJ2-1; 8 bases fit TRBD2. CDR3 size: 14 residues. Germline trimming cut 3 bases from V and 8 bases from J; bases unmatched to any gene: 6. The V gene's germline CDR1 is KGHSH and CDR2 LQKENI. CDR3 amino acids: CASSPDAGGYEQFF. The CDR3 DNA is TGTGCCAGCTCACCCGACGCGGGGGGCTATGAGCAGTTCTTC.